The 17 T cell receptor beta chains presented below share a single source sample, sequenced in a study of T-cell reconstitution after alpha-beta-depleted transplantation in children. Library preparation (for TCRbeta) was performed with unique molecular identifiers. TCRdb passed the PCR reads through MiXCR, listing each CDR3 protein once. The sample consists of about a million distinct CDR3 sequences, around 30% of them appearing once. Sequencing used PBMCs, mostly from graft donor cells, obtained 360 days after TCRalphabeta/CD19-depleted stem cell transplant. These receptors came from a boy in the first two years of life who had a stem cell transplant for SCID, so the T cells may come from the graft donor.

The chain carries TRBV11-2 and TRBJ2-1; 8 positions agree with TRBD2. V trimming: 1 base; J trimming: 6 bases; junction bases outside the gene matches: 5. Germline loops: CDR1 SGHAT, CDR2 FQNNGV. The CDR3 contains 15 residues. The CDR3 region has the DNA TGTGCCAGCAGCTTAGTTTTGCGGGAGGTCAATGAGCAGTTCTTC. It codes for CASSLVLREVNEQFF.

This clonotype was observed a few times. The CDR3 sequence is CASSLRRGGRQETQYF. CDR3 nucleotides: TGTGCCAGCAGCTTACGTCGAGGGGGTCGGCAAGAGACCCAGTACTTC. The J gene is TRBJ2-5, the V gene TRBV11-2; maybe TRBD1 (6 bases). Germline V lookup: CDR1 SGHAT, CDR2 FQNNGV. V lost 2 bases and J lost 2, with 15 bases in between. The CDR3 totals 16 residues.

This chain links TRBV7-7 with TRBJ2-2; TRBD2 matches at 10 bases. Losses at the gene ends were 5 bases for V and 1 base for J; bases not matched to a gene: 7. Germline lookup yields CDR1 SSHAT and CDR2 FNYEAQ (reference sequence). There are 17 residues in the CDR3. The CDR3 coding sequence is TGTGCCAGCAGCCCCTCTAGCGGGGGCTTGAACACCGGGGAGCTGTTTTTT. This encodes CASSPSSGGLNTGELFF.

The rearrangement joins TRBV28 to TRBJ2-1; weak D call: TRBD1 (5 bases). The V end lost 3 bases, the J end lost 6 bases, and 9 bases lay between the germline ends. The CDR3 is made up of 13 amino acids. Germline CDR1 reads MDHEN; CDR2 reads SYDVKM. The CDR3 coding sequence is TGTGCCAGCAGTTTGTCAGGGTTCAATGAGCAGTTCTTC. This translates into CASSLSGFNEQFF.

V and J are TRBV5-5 and TRBJ1-4; 9 nucleotides align to TRBD1. The CDR3 is made up of 16 amino acids. Germline V gene lookup returns CDR1 SGHKS and CDR2 YYEKEE (reference sequence). The V segment lost 5 bases and the J segment 0 bases; nucleotides outside the gene matches: 5. CDR3 sequence (DNA): TGTGCCAGCAGACGGACAGGGGCCGCAACTAATGAAAAACTGTTTTTT. It codes for CASRRTGAATNEKLFF.

This clonotype appeared a few times. The chain employs TRBV7-9 and TRBJ2-2; D gene unclear. Between the trimmed V and J ends, which lost 5 bases and 3 bases, there was a span of 16 bases. CDR1 SEHNR and CDR2 FQNEAQ come from the germline V gene (reference sequence). The CDR3 spans 16 residues. The CDR3 is CASSGVGQRHTGELFF. CDR3 sequence (DNA): TGTGCCAGCAGCGGGGTTGGGCAGCGCCACACCGGGGAGCTGTTTTTT.

This clonotype was picked up a small number of times. The genes are TRBV28 and TRBJ2-5; D gene uncertain. Germline V gives CDR1 MDHEN, CDR2 SYDVKM. The CDR3 is 17 amino acids. With 3 bases removed from V and 5 bases from J, the gap between germline ends came to 22 bases. This CDR3 reads CASSFIALRPSLETQYF. The CDR3 nucleotides are TGTGCCAGCAGTTTTATCGCACTACGACCTTCGCTGGAGACCCAGTACTTC. Full variable domain (remainder filled in from reference TRBV28 and TRBJ2-5): DVKVTQSSRYLVKRTGEKVFLECVQDMDHENMFWYRQDPGLGLRLIYFSYDVKMKEKGDIPEGYSVSREKKERFSLILESASTNQTSMYLCASSFIALRPSLETQYFGPGTRLLVL.

This clonotype was counted only a few times. The V call is TRBV20-1, the J call TRBJ1-2, with a possible D match to TRBD1 (6 bases). The CDR3 length is 13 residues. V lost 2 bases, J lost 2 bases, and 9 bases lay in between. The germline V gene encodes CDR1 DFQATT and CDR2 SNEGSKA (reference sequence). The CDR3 nucleotides read TGCAGTGCTAGACGAGGACAGAACTATGGCTACACCTTC. Translation gives CSARRGQNYGYTF.

There are a few counts of this clonotype. The chain couples TRBV12-3 or TRBV12-4 to TRBJ2-1; 9 positions agree with TRBD2. J gave up 2 bases and V 6 bases, and 8 bases lay outside the gene matches. This CDR3 is built from 16 residues. The CDR3 sequence: CASRFAGGLTYNEQFF. CDR3 DNA: TGTGCCAGCAGATTCGCGGGGGGGCTGACCTACAATGAGCAGTTCTTC.

The genes are TRBV29-1 and TRBJ2-3, with 14 bases lining up with TRBD2. V lost 6 bases, J lost 0 bases, and 11 bases stayed unmatched. The CDR3 contains 18 residues. Germline V gene sequence: CDR1 SQVTM, CDR2 ANQGSEA. CDR3: CSVVGLAGGFSSTDTQYF. The CDR3 nucleotides read TGCAGCGTCGTAGGACTAGCGGGGGGATTCTCTAGCACAGATACGCAGTATTTT.

This clonotype was counted between two and nine times. The rearrangement uses TRBV4-1 and TRBJ2-2, with TRBD1 matching 9 bases. CDR1 is MGHRA, CDR2 YSYEKL, per germline. The CDR3 runs to 17 residues. V lost 1 base and J lost 5; bases outside the gene matches: 8. Here the CDR3 DNA reads TGCGCCAGCAGCCAAGGTTTACAGGGGGCGAGAACCGGGGAGCTGTTTTTT. Protein product: CASSQGLQGARTGELFF.

This clonotype was observed at least ten times. In DNA form, the CDR3 reads TGCAGTGCTAGCCCGGGACAGGGATGGAATGAGCAGTTCTTC. This codes for CSASPGQGWNEQFF. The chain uses TRBV20-1 and TRBJ2-1, with 9 bases aligning to TRBD1. Germline CDR1 DFQATT, CDR2 SNEGSKA (reference sequence). Germline trimming cut 3 bases from V and 7 bases from J; bases unmatched to any gene: 7. The CDR3 is made up of 14 amino acids.

The chain uses TRBV7-9 and TRBJ2-7; D is unresolved. The CDR3 runs to 14 residues. Trimming removed 7 bases at V and 2 bases at J, with 15 bases between. Per the germline V gene, CDR1 is SEHNR and CDR2 is FQNEAQ (reference sequence). The CDR3: CASTTDNPPYEQYF. Written as DNA, the CDR3 is TGTGCCAGCACAACGGATAACCCCCCCTACGAGCAGTACTTC.

The chain employs TRBV5-1 and TRBJ2-7, with 8 bases that match TRBD1. V gave up 0 bases and J gave up 2 bases; unmatched junction bases: 4. The CDR3 runs to 15 residues. The germline V gene has CDR1 SGHRS and CDR2 YFSETQ. CDR3 residues: CASSLGGQGPYEQYF. The CDR3 region has the DNA TGCGCCAGCAGCTTGGGTGGACAGGGACCCTACGAGCAGTACTTC.

This clonotype was counted a few times. The chain couples TRBV4-1 to TRBJ2-3; D is unclear. From germline, CDR1 is MGHRA and CDR2 YSYEKL. Trimming removed 4 bases from V and 2 bases from J, with 16 bases in between. The CDR3 is made up of 16 amino acids. CDR3 DNA: TGCGCCAGCAGCCGAAAACAGAAAAGTTACACAGATACGCAGTATTTT. Protein sequence: CASSRKQKSYTDTQYF.

This clonotype was counted between two and nine times. CDR3 protein: CSVVFLAGNTGELFF. CDR3 nucleotide sequence: TGCAGCGTTGTCTTCCTAGCGGGGAACACCGGGGAGCTGTTTTTT. V and J are TRBV29-1 and TRBJ2-2, with 8 bases aligning to TRBD2. V dropped 4 bases and J dropped 1; count of bases not matched to a gene: 5. Germline assignment: CDR1 SQVTM and CDR2 ANQGSEA. The CDR3 covers 15 residues.

The V call is TRBV5-1, the J call TRBJ2-1; 10 positions agree with TRBD2. CDR1 is SGHRS, CDR2 YFSETQ, per germline. This CDR3 region has 20 residues. Losses at the gene ends were 0 bases for V and 0 bases for J; bases not matched to a gene: 12. Here the CDR3 reads CASSLAGSSGGLFSYNEQFF. The CDR3 coding sequence is TGCGCCAGCAGCTTGGCGGGATCTAGCGGGGGCTTATTCTCCTACAATGAGCAGTTCTTC.